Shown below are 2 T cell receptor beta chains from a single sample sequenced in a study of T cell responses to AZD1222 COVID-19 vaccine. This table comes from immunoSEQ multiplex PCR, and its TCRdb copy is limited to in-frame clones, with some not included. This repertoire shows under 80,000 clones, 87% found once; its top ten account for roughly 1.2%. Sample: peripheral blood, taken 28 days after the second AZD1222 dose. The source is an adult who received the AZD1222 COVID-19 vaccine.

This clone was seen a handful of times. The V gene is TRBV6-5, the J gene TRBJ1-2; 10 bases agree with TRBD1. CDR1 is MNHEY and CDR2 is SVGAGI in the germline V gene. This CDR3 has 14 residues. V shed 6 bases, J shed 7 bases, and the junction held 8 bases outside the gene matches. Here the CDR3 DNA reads TGTGCCAGCAGCTGGGACAGGGGAGTTAGTGGCTACACCTTC. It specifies CASSWDRGVSGYTF.

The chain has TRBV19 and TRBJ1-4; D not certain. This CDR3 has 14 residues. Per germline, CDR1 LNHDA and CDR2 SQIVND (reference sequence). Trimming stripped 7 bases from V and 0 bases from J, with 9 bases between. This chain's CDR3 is CASTRASTNEKLFF. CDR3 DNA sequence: TGTGCCAGTACCAGAGCTTCAACTAATGAAAAACTGTTTTTT.